This TCR beta chain derives from a study of blood T cell repertoires in COVID-19. At the level of the study: Acute and convalescent COVID-19 specimens originated in the United States, Italy and Spain. PBMCs, B-cell-depleted T cells, or T cells were the source of the cDNA or gDNA that made up the material.

CDR3 length: 16 residues. Between the trimmed V and J ends, which lost 3 bases and 4 bases, there was a span of 17 bases. Germline CDR1 SGHDT, CDR2 YYEEEE. This clone was counted between two and nine times. Sequenced by immunoSEQ multiplex PCR; TCRdb stores in-frame clones only, minus some. The sample shows 140,000 to 150,000 clones, 80% to 85% of them seen only once. The receptor's source is a human donor in a cohort sampled during active COVID-19. Sequenced sample: peripheral blood. This chain connects TRBV5-6 to TRBJ1-5; D uncertain. CDR3: CASSSWEETLNQPQHF. The CDR3 DNA is TGTGCCAGCAGCTCCTGGGAGGAGACTTTAAATCAGCCCCAGCATTTT. The entire variable domain, with the rest obtained from reference TRBV5-6 and TRBJ1-5, is as follows: DAGVTQSPTHLIKTRGQQVTLRCSPKSGHDTVSWYQQALGQGPQFIFQYYEEEERQRGNFPDRFSGHQFPNYSSELNVNALLLGDSALYLCASSSWEETLNQPQHFGDGTRLSIL.